What follows is one T cell receptor (beta chain) and its context. A read error may produce the germline difference seen at one junction end. Germline CDR1 reads SGHKS; CDR2 reads YYEKEE (reference sequence). The CDR3 consists of 15 residues. The data stem from a study of control samples from healthy donors and cancer patients. Sequencing was performed with immunoSEQ multiplex PCR; in TCRdb, only in-frame clones are kept and a portion is missing. The sample lists about 180,000 clones; 90% to 95% were seen once. The V call is TRBV5-5, the J call TRBJ2-1; a possible D gene is TRBD1 (7 bases). This TCR was sampled from a man younger than 40 in good health. Sample: blood. CDR3 protein: CASTLSAGGHNEQFF. In DNA, the CDR3 is TGTGCCAGCACCTTGTCGGCAGGGGGGCACAATGAGCAGTTCTTC.